This TCR beta chain appears in the sequencing data of a study of blood T cell repertoires in COVID-19. CDR1 and CDR2 (germline): MNHEY, SVGAGI. V shed 8 bases and J 4 bases; nucleotides not matched to a gene: 10. There are 15 residues in the CDR3. Authors' processing steps: Nucleated cell counts were estimated from reference gene primer amplification. The table came from immunoSEQ multiplex PCR; TCRdb's copy has only in-frame clones and leaves some out. That table gives V, J and clone size, and the DNA gave D and trimming. The table shows around 260,000 clones, with approximately 86% occurring only once.

Source material: peripheral blood. The clonotype originates from a woman aged 55-69 years with COVID-19, enrolled during active disease. The genes are TRBV6-5 and TRBJ1-3; TRBD1 matches 8 bases. The CDR3 reads CASGIAGGQGNTIYF. Written as DNA, the CDR3 is TGTGCCAGCGGGATCGCAGGGGGCCAAGGAAACACCATATATTTT.